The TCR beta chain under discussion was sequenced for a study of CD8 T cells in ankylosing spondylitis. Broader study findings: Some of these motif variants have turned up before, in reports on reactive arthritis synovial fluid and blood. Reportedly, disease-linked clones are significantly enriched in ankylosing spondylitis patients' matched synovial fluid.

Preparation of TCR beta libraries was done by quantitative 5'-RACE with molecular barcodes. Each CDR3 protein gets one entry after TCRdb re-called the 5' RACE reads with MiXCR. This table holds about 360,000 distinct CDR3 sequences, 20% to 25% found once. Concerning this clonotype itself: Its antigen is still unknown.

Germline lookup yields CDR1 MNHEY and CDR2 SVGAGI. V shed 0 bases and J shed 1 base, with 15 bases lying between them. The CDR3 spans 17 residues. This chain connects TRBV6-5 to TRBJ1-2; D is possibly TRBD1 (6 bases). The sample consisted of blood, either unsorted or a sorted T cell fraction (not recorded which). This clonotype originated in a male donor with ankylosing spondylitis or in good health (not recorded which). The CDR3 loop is CASSYSISGGGNYGYTF. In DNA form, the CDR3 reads TGTGCCAGCAGTTACTCGATATCGGGGGGCGGTAACTATGGCTACACCTTC.